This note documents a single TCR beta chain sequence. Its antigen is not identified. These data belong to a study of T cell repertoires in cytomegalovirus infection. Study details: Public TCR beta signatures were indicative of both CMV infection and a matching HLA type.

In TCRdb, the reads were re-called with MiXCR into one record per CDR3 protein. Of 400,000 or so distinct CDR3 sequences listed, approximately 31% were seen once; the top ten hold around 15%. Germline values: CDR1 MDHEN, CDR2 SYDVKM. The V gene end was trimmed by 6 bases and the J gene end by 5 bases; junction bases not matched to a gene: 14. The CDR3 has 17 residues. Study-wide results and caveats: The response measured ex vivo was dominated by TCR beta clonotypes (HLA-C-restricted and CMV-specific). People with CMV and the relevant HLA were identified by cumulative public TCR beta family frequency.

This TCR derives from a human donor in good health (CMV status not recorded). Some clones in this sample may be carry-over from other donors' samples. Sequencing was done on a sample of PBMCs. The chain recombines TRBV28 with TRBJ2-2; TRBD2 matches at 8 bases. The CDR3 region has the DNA TGTGCCAGCAGCAAAAACCCGGGACTAGGACGAACCGGGGAGCTGTTTTTT. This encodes CASSKNPGLGRTGELFF.